This TCR beta chain is drawn from a study of shared clonotypes between healthy human individuals. Turning to the study itself: Donors were a couple of women and a few men aged 18 to 49.

To note about this clone: As yet, its antigen is unknown.

Notes on the study in general: Clonotype sharing among donors, it was expected, would be affected by sequencing depth.

250 to 300 ng DNA, tens of thousands of T cell genomes, went into unsorted PBMC replicate PCRs. Measured with immunoSEQ multiplex PCR; TCRdb has only the in-frame clones, and not every one. In the table there are hundreds of thousands of clones, 76% of which are singletons. CDR1 SGHTA and CDR2 FQGNSA come from the germline V gene. With V trimmed by 1 base and J by 5 bases, 9 bases remained unmatched. The length of the CDR3 is 16 residues. Donors were Caucasian adults residing in Nashville, Tennessee, USA. The clonotype originates from a woman aged 40 to 50 in good health. Some clones in this sample may be carry-over from other donors' samples. The sample was PBMCs. J is TRBJ1-2 and V is TRBV7-2; 8 bases match TRBD1. This chain's CDR3 is CASSLGPGTGLYGYTF. DNA for the CDR3: TGTGCCAGCAGCTTAGGGCCAGGGACAGGCCTGTATGGCTACACCTTC.